This section outlines one T cell receptor beta chain sequence together with its context. The target antigen is unknown. This specimen belongs to a study of T-cell reconstitution after alpha-beta-depleted transplantation in children. Points from the study as a whole: Roughly two months post-transplant, alpha-beta T cells reportedly originated from several hundred graft clones that had expanded. At one year after transplant, newly produced T cells mostly accounted for T-cell counts and diversity. There were some patients whose high TCRbeta diversity at day 60 came from surviving recipient T cells and thymic progenitors.

TCRbeta library preparation incorporated unique molecular identifiers. TCRdb re-derived calls from the PCR reads in MiXCR, one entry per CDR3 protein. The sample consists of about 290,000 distinct CDR3 sequences, over 7% of them appearing once. The CDR3 has 19 residues. Trimming at V came to 1 base and at J to 4 bases, leaving 12 bases not matched to a gene. Looked up from germline, CDR1 is SGHVS and CDR2 is FNYEAQ. The receptor was derived from a female patient between 2 and 10 years old who had a stem cell transplant for Fanconi anemia, so the T cells may come from the graft donor. The rearrangement joins TRBV7-6 to TRBJ2-3, with 12 bases lining up with TRBD2. The source was peripheral blood, collected 360 days after TCRalphabeta/CD19-depleted stem cell transplant. DNA for the CDR3: TGTGCCAGCAGCTTAGATATCGGACTAGCGGGGTGGCAGGCAGATACGCAGTATTTT. Encoded protein: CASSLDIGLAGWQADTQYF.